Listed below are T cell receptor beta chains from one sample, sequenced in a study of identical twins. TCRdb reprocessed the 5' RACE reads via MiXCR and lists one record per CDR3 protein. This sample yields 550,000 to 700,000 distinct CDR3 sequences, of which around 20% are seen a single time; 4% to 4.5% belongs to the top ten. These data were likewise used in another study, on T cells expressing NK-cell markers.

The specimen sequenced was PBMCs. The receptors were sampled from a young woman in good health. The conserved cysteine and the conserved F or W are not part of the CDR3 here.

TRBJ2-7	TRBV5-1	ASSLATPSAGEQY
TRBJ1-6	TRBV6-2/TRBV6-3	ASSPGGAENSPLH
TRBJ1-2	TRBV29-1	SVEGAVYGYT
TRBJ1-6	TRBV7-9	ASSRTGVSYNSPLH
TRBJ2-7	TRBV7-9	ASSLNQGAAEQY
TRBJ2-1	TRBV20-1	STGRAFVTEQF
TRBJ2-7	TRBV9	ATEKTSGAFGDEQY
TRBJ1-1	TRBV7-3	ASSSGLNRNTEAF
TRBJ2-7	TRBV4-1	ASSQETAENYEQY
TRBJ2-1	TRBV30	AWSKNEQF
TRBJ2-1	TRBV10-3	AITDGFGKGLNEQF
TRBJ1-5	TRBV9	ASSPRN
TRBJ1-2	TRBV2	ASSDRDRNYGYT
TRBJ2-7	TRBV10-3	AISFLTSGRGEQY
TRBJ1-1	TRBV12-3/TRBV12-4	ASSPPGQGCTEAF
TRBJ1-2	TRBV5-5	ASSTAATGANYGYT
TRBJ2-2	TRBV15	ATSRGASGVGELF
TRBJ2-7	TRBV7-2	ASSLGLAGIYEQY
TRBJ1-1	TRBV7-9	ASSTGRRNTEAF
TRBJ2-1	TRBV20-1	SASLRNEQF
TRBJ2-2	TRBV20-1	SAREIRENTGELF
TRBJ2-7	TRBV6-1	ASRPGTSGRSYEQY